This T cell receptor (beta chain) came from a study of blood T cell repertoires in COVID-19 (dated by TCRdb to 2018 to 2021). With regard to the full study: Collaborator samples came from the United States, Italy and Spain and covered acute and convalescent phases of COVID-19. The repertoires were released in a freely available public database intended as a resource for research on the immune response to SARS-CoV-2. Sample metadata almost always included a de-identified subject ID, COVID-19 status, age in years and sex. Where available, HLA class I and class II types were obtained from metadata supplied by the sample provider rather than from assay-based typing. The dataset comprised deeply sampled blood TCRbeta repertoires from subjects exposed to, actively infected with, or recovered from COVID-19. Samples were obtained from the ongoing ImmuneRACE study (first 160 participants) and from 950 to 1,500 subjects provided by 6 global collaborators. The material from the prospective study consisted of cDNA or gDNA derived from T cells, B-cell-depleted T cells, or PBMCs.

Each collaborating institution followed its own protocols to collect whole blood in K2EDTA tubes. For TCRbeta analysis, collaborators shipped samples as frozen whole blood, isolated PBMCs, or DNA extracted from either of those sample types. V sheds 4 bases and J sheds 0 bases, leaving 14 bases between their ends. According to the germline V gene, CDR1 reads SGDLS and CDR2 reads YYNGEE. The CDR3 goes from the cysteine to the phenylalanine over 16 residues. Solely the CDR3 DNA is kept, with 48 bases framed from the first base. What the work shows at the level of the full study, not this receptor alone: The amount of clinical and demographic metadata varied by source and participant and was provided uncurated.

TCRbeta CDR3 regions were amplified from genomic DNA using the immunoSEQ Assay, a bias-controlled multiplex PCR. In the authors' own workflow: The number of nucleated cells in each sample was estimated from the amplification of reference gene primers within the assay. To quantify the absolute abundance of each unique TCRbeta CDR3 rearrangement, sequence reads were collapsed and filtered. Productive Simpson clonality was computed per sample as the square root of Simpson's diversity index over productive rearrangements. TCRdb provides this immuneACCESS table in a form limited to in-frame rearrangements. Some clones are lacking; in checked studies, under half of them reflect an unresolved V gene, and why the rest are absent is not known. V and J calls and clone size are as listed in that table; D and trimming were resolved from the DNA. The sample records over 50,000 clones, 87% of which are singletons. The ten top clones hold over 6.5% of the sample.

As regards this clone: What this receptor recognizes is not known. The sample holds no much larger clone one base away, and base qualities are not on file.

The V gene is TRBV9 and the J gene is TRBJ1-5, with the identity of the D gene unclear. The TCR comes from a man aged 60 to 69 with acute or convalescent COVID-19. The source material was peripheral blood. DNA sequence: TGTGCCAGCAGCCCTGGAAGGGAGGATAGCAATCAGCCCCAGCATTTT. Translated, it gives CASSPGREDSNQPQHF.